This is a list of T cell receptor beta chains from one sample in a study of blood T cell repertoires in COVID-19. Repertoires were generated with immunoSEQ multiplex PCR, while TCRdb's copy carries only in-frame clones and drops some. The table has 150,000 to 200,000 clones, roughly 80% seen once. Sequenced material: peripheral blood. These receptors were taken from an elderly woman with acute or convalescent COVID-19. Each CDR3 is given with its conserved first and last residue. D genes are given only for firm matches. Some rows have no size entry. The others give once, few or many, or a class for an expanded clone.

j_gene: TRBJ1-2
abundance: -
d_gene: TRBD1
v_gene: TRBV3-1/TRBV3-2
CDR3aa: CASSRSGTGGRGGYTF
CDR3nt: TGTGCCAGCAGCCGGAGCGGGACAGGGGGCCGAGGAGGCTACACCTTC

j_gene: TRBJ2-5
abundance: -
d_gene: TRBD2
v_gene: TRBV2
CDR3aa: CASSESLGLAGGPQETQYF
CDR3nt: TGTGCCAGCAGTGAATCTCTCGGACTAGCGGGAGGACCACAAGAGACCCAGTACTTC

j_gene: TRBJ2-1
abundance: -
d_gene: TRBD1
v_gene: TRBV5-4
CDR3aa: CASSLFRDRENNEQFF
CDR3nt: TGTGCCAGCAGCTTGTTCCGGGACAGGGAGAACAATGAGCAGTTCTTC

j_gene: TRBJ1-2
abundance: few
d_gene: TRBD1
v_gene: TRBV4-2
CDR3aa: CASSLGTGDGYTF
CDR3nt: TGTGCCAGCAGCCTCGGGACAGGGGATGGCTACACCTTC

j_gene: TRBJ1-6
abundance: -
d_gene: TRBD1
v_gene: TRBV7-9
CDR3aa: CASSLGGGDSNSPLHF
CDR3nt: TGTGCCAGCAGCTTAGGAGGAGGGGACAGCAATTCACCCCTCCACTTT

j_gene: TRBJ2-7
abundance: -
d_gene: -
v_gene: TRBV10-3
CDR3aa: CAISDPDSPPTSRAYEQYF
CDR3nt: TGTGCCATCAGTGACCCGGACAGCCCCCCGACTAGCAGGGCCTACGAGCAGTACTTC

j_gene: TRBJ1-2
abundance: -
d_gene: -
v_gene: TRBV10-1
CDR3aa: CASSQAFDYGYTF
CDR3nt: TGCGCCAGCAGTCAGGCCTTCGACTATGGCTACACCTTC

j_gene: TRBJ1-4
abundance: once
d_gene: TRBD1
v_gene: TRBV7-9
CDR3aa: CASSLGLDRGMFF
CDR3nt: TGTGCCAGCAGCTTAGGTTTGGACAGGGGGATGTTTTTT

j_gene: TRBJ1-1
abundance: few
d_gene: -
v_gene: TRBV6-6
CDR3aa: CASSAQVGRGTEAFF
CDR3nt: TGTGCCAGCAGCGCCCAGGTAGGGAGGGGCACTGAAGCTTTCTTT

j_gene: TRBJ1-1
abundance: few
d_gene: -
v_gene: TRBV9
CDR3aa: CASSGGVLGTEAFF
CDR3nt: TGTGCCAGCAGCGGGGGAGTACTGGGGACTGAAGCTTTCTTT

j_gene: TRBJ1-1
abundance: many
d_gene: TRBD1
v_gene: TRBV4-1
CDR3aa: CASSRPGQGTEAFF
CDR3nt: TGCGCCAGCAGCCGTCCGGGACAGGGGACTGAAGCTTTCTTT

j_gene: TRBJ2-1
abundance: -
d_gene: -
v_gene: TRBV7-2
CDR3aa: CASRQAAVSYNEQFF
CDR3nt: TGTGCCAGCCGCCAAGCAGCGGTTTCCTACAATGAGCAGTTCTTC

j_gene: TRBJ1-4
abundance: -
d_gene: TRBD1
v_gene: TRBV28
CDR3aa: CASNPSGGANEKLFF
CDR3nt: TGTGCCAGCAACCCGTCAGGGGGAGCTAATGAAAAACTGTTTTTT

j_gene: TRBJ1-3
abundance: -
d_gene: TRBD1
v_gene: TRBV7-9
CDR3aa: CASSAIQGTGNTIYF
CDR3nt: TGTGCCAGCAGCGCCATACAGGGGACTGGAAACACCATATATTTT

j_gene: TRBJ2-7
abundance: -
d_gene: TRBD1
v_gene: TRBV28
CDR3aa: CASSRLTGVEQYF
CDR3nt: TGTGCCAGCAGTAGACTGACAGGGGTCGAGCAGTACTTC

j_gene: TRBJ2-2
abundance: -
d_gene: TRBD1
v_gene: TRBV2
CDR3aa: CASSPDRVGSGELFF
CDR3nt: TGTGCCAGCAGTCCCGACAGGGTAGGCTCCGGGGAGCTGTTTTTT

j_gene: TRBJ2-5
abundance: -
d_gene: -
v_gene: TRBV6-6
CDR3aa: CASSSGERATQYF
CDR3nt: TGTGCCAGCAGTTCCGGGGAAAGAGCGACCCAGTACTTC

j_gene: TRBJ1-1
abundance: -
d_gene: -
v_gene: TRBV12-5
CDR3aa: CASGPDPQGTEAFF
CDR3nt: TGTGCTAGTGGTCCCGATCCACAGGGAACTGAAGCTTTCTTT

j_gene: TRBJ2-2
abundance: -
d_gene: -
v_gene: TRBV28
CDR3aa: CASSSGSANTGELFF
CDR3nt: TGTGCCAGCAGTTCTGGCAGCGCGAACACCGGGGAGCTGTTTTTT

j_gene: TRBJ1-6
abundance: -
d_gene: -
v_gene: TRBV5-1
CDR3aa: CASSGQNNSPLHF
CDR3nt: TGCGCCAGCAGCGGACAGAATAATTCACCCCTCCACTTT

j_gene: TRBJ2-1
abundance: -
d_gene: TRBD2
v_gene: TRBV30
CDR3aa: CAWSETTSGTPLQFF
CDR3nt: TGTGCCTGGAGTGAAACGACTAGCGGGACGCCTCTGCAGTTCTTC

j_gene: TRBJ1-1
abundance: -
d_gene: TRBD1
v_gene: TRBV19
CDR3aa: CASINWTGWTFF
CDR3nt: TGTGCCAGTATCAACTGGACAGGGTGGACTTTCTTT

j_gene: TRBJ2-1
abundance: few
d_gene: TRBD2
v_gene: TRBV13
CDR3aa: CASSLVAGGPNEQFF
CDR3nt: TGTGCCAGCAGCTTGGTGGCGGGAGGGCCAAATGAGCAGTTCTTC

j_gene: TRBJ2-1
abundance: -
d_gene: TRBD1
v_gene: TRBV3-1/TRBV3-2
CDR3aa: CASTQGTGGYNEQFF
CDR3nt: TGTGCCAGCACCCAGGGGACAGGGGGCTACAATGAGCAGTTCTTC

j_gene: TRBJ1-1
abundance: -
d_gene: -
v_gene: TRBV29-1
CDR3aa: CSVRENTEAFF
CDR3nt: TGCAGCGTCAGGGAGAACACTGAAGCTTTCTTT

j_gene: TRBJ2-7
abundance: -
d_gene: TRBD1
v_gene: TRBV7-8
CDR3aa: CASSTQGPQYEQYF
CDR3nt: TGTGCCAGCAGTACACAGGGGCCTCAATACGAGCAGTACTTC

j_gene: TRBJ2-7
abundance: few
d_gene: -
v_gene: TRBV30
CDR3aa: CAWSAGFYEQYF
CDR3nt: TGTGCCTGGAGTGCGGGGTTCTACGAGCAGTACTTC

j_gene: TRBJ1-5
abundance: -
d_gene: TRBD1
v_gene: TRBV10-3
CDR3aa: CATGQAEQPQHF
CDR3nt: TGTGCCACCGGACAGGCGGAACAGCCCCAGCATTTT

j_gene: TRBJ1-1
abundance: -
d_gene: TRBD1
v_gene: TRBV18
CDR3aa: CASSPLPTGTGTEAFF
CDR3nt: TGTGCCAGCTCACCTCTACCGACAGGGACGGGCACTGAAGCTTTCTTT

j_gene: TRBJ2-7
abundance: once
d_gene: -
v_gene: TRBV12-3/TRBV12-4
CDR3aa: CASSLTVSYEQYF
CDR3nt: TGTGCCAGCAGTTTGACAGTCTCCTACGAGCAGTACTTC

j_gene: TRBJ1-5
abundance: -
d_gene: -
v_gene: TRBV28
CDR3aa: CASSFNAAGRSNQPQHF
CDR3nt: TGTGCCAGCAGTTTTAATGCTGCGGGAAGGAGCAATCAGCCCCAGCATTTT

j_gene: TRBJ2-7
abundance: -
d_gene: TRBD2
v_gene: TRBV12-5
CDR3aa: CASGLVLGSSGGLYEQYF
CDR3nt: TGTGCTAGTGGTTTGGTACTCGGGTCTAGCGGGGGGCTTTACGAGCAGTACTTC

j_gene: TRBJ2-2
abundance: few
d_gene: TRBD1
v_gene: TRBV19
CDR3aa: CASSLGQGKSGELFF
CDR3nt: TGTGCCAGTAGCTTAGGACAGGGGAAATCCGGGGAGCTGTTTTTT

j_gene: TRBJ1-2
abundance: few
d_gene: -
v_gene: TRBV19
CDR3aa: CASSILTNYGYTF
CDR3nt: TGTGCCAGTAGTATACTTACTAACTATGGCTACACCTTC

j_gene: TRBJ2-2
abundance: -
d_gene: TRBD2
v_gene: TRBV3-1/TRBV3-2
CDR3aa: CASRGSGARTGELFF
CDR3nt: TGTGCCAGCAGAGGTAGCGGGGCCCGCACCGGGGAGCTGTTTTTT

j_gene: TRBJ2-1
abundance: -
d_gene: -
v_gene: TRBV29-1
CDR3aa: CSVESTPGEQFF
CDR3nt: TGCAGCGTTGAATCTACCCCAGGGGAGCAGTTCTTC

j_gene: TRBJ1-6
abundance: few
d_gene: -
v_gene: TRBV5-1
CDR3aa: CASSTGTNSPLHF
CDR3nt: TGCGCCAGCAGTACAGGGACTAATTCACCCCTCCACTTT

j_gene: TRBJ2-1
abundance: -
d_gene: TRBD1
v_gene: TRBV7-9
CDR3aa: CASSLQTGVNEQFF
CDR3nt: TGTGCCAGCAGCTTGCAGACAGGGGTCAATGAGCAGTTCTTC

j_gene: TRBJ2-2
abundance: -
d_gene: -
v_gene: TRBV7-2
CDR3aa: CASSPRRGNTGELFF
CDR3nt: TGTGCCAGCAGCCCCCGGCGAGGGAACACCGGGGAGCTGTTTTTT

j_gene: TRBJ1-2
abundance: -
d_gene: -
v_gene: TRBV27
CDR3aa: CASSPLDSYGYTF
CDR3nt: TGTGCCAGCAGCCCTCTTGACAGCTATGGCTACACCTTC

j_gene: TRBJ2-1
abundance: -
d_gene: TRBD2
v_gene: TRBV12-3/TRBV12-4
CDR3aa: CASKTSGTNEQFF
CDR3nt: TGTGCCAGCAAGACTAGCGGTACCAATGAGCAGTTCTTC

j_gene: TRBJ2-7
abundance: -
d_gene: TRBD2
v_gene: TRBV10-2
CDR3aa: CASSNPGLTAEQYF
CDR3nt: TGCGCCAGCAGCAACCCGGGACTAACTGCCGAGCAGTACTTC